This T cell receptor (beta chain) was sequenced in a study of T cell clones after liver transplantation. The repertoire was sequenced with immunoSEQ multiplex PCR; TCRdb's copy has only in-frame clones and lacks some. The sample lists nearly 55,000 clones; 65% to 85% were seen once. This clone has just one count. The germline V gene encodes CDR1 SGHDN and CDR2 FVKESK. The CDR3 contains 14 residues. The V end lost 4 bases, the J end lost 1 base, and 9 bases lay between the germline ends. This TCR came from a human donor who received a liver transplant. This sequence joins TRBV14 and TRBJ2-3; D not resolved. The sequenced sample was CD4+ T cells from blood, obtained before liver transplant. The CDR3 DNA is TGTGCCAGCAGCCTGGGTGGGGGCACAGATACGCAGTATTTT. The encoded protein is CASSLGGGTDTQYF.